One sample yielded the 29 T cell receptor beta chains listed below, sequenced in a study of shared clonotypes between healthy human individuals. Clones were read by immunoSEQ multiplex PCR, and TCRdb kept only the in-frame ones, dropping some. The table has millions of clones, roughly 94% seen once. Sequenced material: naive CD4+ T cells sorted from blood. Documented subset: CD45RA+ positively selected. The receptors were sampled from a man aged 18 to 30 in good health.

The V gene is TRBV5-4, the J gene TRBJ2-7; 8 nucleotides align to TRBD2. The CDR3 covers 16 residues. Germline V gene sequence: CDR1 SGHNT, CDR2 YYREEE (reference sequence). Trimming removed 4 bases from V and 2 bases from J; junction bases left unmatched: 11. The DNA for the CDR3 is TGTGCCAGCAGCCCTGCGGGGGGCGGGAAAACCTACGAGCAGTACTTC. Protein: CASSPAGGGKTYEQYF.

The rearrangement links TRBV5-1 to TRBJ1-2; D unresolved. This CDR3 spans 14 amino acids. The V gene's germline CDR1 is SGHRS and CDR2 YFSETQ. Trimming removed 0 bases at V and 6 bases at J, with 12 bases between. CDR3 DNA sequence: TGCGCCAGCAGCTTGGAGGCGGTCACCCATGGCTACACCTTC. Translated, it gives CASSLEAVTHGYTF.

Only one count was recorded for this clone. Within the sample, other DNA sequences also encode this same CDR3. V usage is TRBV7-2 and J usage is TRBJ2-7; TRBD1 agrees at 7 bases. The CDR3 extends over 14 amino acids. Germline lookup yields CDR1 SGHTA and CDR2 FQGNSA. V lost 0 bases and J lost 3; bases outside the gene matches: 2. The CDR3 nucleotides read TGTGCCAGCAGCTTAGCGGGACAGCTCTACGAGCAGTACTTC. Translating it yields CASSLAGQLYEQYF.

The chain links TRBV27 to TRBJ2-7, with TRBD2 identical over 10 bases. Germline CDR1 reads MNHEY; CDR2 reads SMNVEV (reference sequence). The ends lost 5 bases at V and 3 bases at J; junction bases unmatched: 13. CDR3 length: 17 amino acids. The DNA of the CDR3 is TGTGCCAGCAGTCCACCTAGCGGGGGCTATTTAGGCTACGAGCAGTACTTC. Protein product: CASSPPSGGYLGYEQYF.

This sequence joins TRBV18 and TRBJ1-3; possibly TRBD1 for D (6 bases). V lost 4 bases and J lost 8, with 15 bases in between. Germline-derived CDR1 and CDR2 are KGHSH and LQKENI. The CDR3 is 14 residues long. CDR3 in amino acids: CASSQGQRWDTIYF. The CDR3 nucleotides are TGTGCCAGCTCACAGGGACAACGGTGGGACACCATATATTTT.

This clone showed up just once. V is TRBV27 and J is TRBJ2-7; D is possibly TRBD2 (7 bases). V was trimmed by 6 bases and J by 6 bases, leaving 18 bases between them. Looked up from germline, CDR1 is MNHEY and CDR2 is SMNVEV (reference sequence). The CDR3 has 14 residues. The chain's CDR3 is CASSKGEGLSEQYF. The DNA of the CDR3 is TGTGCCAGCAGCAAGGGGGAGGGCCTCAGCGAGCAGTACTTC.

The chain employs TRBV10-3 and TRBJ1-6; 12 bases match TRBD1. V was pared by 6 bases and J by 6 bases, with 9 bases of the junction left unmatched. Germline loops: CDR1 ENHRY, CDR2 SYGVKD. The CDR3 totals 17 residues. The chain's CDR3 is CAIRAGQGAGSNSPLHF. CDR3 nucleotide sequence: TGTGCCATCAGGGCGGGACAGGGGGCTGGGAGTAATTCACCCCTCCACTTT.

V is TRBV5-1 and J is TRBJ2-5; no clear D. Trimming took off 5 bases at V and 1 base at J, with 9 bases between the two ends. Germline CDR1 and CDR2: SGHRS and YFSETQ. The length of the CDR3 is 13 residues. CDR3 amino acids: CASSYGFQETQYF. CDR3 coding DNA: TGCGCCAGCAGTTACGGATTCCAAGAGACCCAGTACTTC.

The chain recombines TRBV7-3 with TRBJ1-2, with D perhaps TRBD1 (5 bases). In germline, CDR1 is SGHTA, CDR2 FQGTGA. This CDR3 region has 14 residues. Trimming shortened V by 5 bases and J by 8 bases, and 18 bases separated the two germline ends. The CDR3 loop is CASSPGPLRRGYTF. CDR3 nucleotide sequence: TGTGCCAGCAGCCCAGGGCCCCTTAGGCGCGGCTACACCTTC.

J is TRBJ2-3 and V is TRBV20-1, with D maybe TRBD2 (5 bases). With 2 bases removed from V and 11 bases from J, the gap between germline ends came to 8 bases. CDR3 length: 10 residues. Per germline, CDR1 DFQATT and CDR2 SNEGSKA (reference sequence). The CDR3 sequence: CSARQEVQYF. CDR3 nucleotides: TGCAGTGCTAGACAGGAGGTGCAGTATTTT.

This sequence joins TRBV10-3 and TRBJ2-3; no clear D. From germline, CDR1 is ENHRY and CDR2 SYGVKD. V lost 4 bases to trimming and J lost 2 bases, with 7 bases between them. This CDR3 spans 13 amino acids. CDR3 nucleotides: TGTGCCATCAGTGCCATCCTCACAGATACGCAGTATTTT. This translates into CAISAILTDTQYF.

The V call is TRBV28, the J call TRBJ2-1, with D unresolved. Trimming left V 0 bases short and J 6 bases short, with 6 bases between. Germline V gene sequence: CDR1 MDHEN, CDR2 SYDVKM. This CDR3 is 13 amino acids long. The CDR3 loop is CASSLWDANEQFF. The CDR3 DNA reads TGTGCCAGCAGTTTATGGGACGCCAATGAGCAGTTCTTC.

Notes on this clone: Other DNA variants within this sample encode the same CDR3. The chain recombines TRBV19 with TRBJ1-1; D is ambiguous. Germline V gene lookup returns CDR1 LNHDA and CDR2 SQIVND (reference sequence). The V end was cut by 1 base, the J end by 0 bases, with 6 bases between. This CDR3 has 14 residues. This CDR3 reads CASSIGGVNTEAFF. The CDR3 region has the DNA TGTGCCAGTAGTATAGGAGGAGTGAACACTGAAGCTTTCTTT.

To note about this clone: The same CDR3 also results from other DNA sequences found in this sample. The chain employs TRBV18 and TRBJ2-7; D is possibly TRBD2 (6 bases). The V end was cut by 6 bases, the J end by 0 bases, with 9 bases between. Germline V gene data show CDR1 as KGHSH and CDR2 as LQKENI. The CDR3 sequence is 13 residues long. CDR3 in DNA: TGTGCCAGCTCCCTCGGGGGCTCCTACGAGCAGTACTTC. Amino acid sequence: CASSLGGSYEQYF. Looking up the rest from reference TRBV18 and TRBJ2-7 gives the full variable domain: NAGVMQNPRHLVRRRGQEARLRCSPMKGHSHVYWYRQLPEEGLKFMVYLQKENIIDESGMPKERFSAEFPKEGPSILRIQQVVRGDSAAYFCASSLGGSYEQYFGPGTRLTVT.

The DNA for the CDR3 is TGTGCCAGCAGCTCCACAGGGGAGCGAGGCTACACCTTC. Protein sequence: CASSSTGERGYTF. The genes are TRBV7-2 and TRBJ1-2; 7 nucleotides agree with TRBD1. CDR1 is SGHTA and CDR2 is FQGNSA in the germline V gene. The V and J ends lost 4 bases and 8 bases, in that order; junction bases with no gene match: 7. The CDR3 runs to 13 residues.

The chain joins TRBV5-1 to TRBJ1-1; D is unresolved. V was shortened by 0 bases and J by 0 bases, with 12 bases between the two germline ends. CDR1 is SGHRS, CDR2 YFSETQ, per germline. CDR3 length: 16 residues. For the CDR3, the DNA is TGCGCCAGCAGCTTGGAGATTAGGCAGCTGAACACTGAAGCTTTCTTT. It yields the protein CASSLEIRQLNTEAFF.

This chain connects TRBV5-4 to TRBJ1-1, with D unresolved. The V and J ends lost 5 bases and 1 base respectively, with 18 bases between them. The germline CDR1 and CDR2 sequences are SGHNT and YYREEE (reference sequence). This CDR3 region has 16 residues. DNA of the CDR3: TGTGCCAGCAGAAACCCCCTTAGCGGTTCGAACACTGAAGCTTTCTTT. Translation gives CASRNPLSGSNTEAFF.

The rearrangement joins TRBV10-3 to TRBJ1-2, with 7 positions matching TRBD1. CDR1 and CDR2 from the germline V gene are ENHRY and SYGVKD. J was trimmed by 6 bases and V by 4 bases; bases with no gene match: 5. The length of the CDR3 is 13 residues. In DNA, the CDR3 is TGTGCCATCAGTGGTCGTGACAGGGATGGCTACACCTTC. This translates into CAISGRDRDGYTF.

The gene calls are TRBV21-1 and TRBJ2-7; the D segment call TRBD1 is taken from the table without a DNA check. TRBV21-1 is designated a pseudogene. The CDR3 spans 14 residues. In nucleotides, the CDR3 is TGTGCCAGCAGCATCGCCGGGACAGGGCGGGAGCAGTACTTC. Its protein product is CASSIAGTGREQYF.

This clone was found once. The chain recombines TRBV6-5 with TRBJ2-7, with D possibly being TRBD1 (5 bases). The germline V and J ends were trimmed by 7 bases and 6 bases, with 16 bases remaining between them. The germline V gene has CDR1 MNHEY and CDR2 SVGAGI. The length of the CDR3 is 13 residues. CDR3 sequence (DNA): TGTGCCAGCAACGATAAGGGGTGGGGCGAGCAGTACTTC. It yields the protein CASNDKGWGEQYF.

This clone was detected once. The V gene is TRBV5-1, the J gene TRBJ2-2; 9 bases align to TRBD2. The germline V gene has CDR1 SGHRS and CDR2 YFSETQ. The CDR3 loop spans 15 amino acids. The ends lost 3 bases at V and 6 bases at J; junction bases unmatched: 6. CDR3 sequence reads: CASSSASGMSGELFF. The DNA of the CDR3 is TGCGCCAGCAGCTCGGCTAGCGGGATGTCCGGGGAGCTGTTTTTT.

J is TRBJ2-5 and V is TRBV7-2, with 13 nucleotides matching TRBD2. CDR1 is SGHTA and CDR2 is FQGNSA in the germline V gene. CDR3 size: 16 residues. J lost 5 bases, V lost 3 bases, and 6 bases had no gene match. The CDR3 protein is CASSFWTSGSVETQYF. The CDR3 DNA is TGTGCCAGCAGCTTCTGGACTAGCGGGAGTGTGGAGACCCAGTACTTC.

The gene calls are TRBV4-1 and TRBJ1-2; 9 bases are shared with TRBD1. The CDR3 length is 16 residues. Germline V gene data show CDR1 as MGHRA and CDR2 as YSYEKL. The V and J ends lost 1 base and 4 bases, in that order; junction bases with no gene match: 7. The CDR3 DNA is TGCGCCAGCAGCCAAGCCGGACAGGGGCCTTTCTATGGCTACACCTTC. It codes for CASSQAGQGPFYGYTF.

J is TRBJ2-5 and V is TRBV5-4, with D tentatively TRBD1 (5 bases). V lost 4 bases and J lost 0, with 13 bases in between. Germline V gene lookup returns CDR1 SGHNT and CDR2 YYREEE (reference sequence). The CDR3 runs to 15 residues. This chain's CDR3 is CASSGAELYQETQYF. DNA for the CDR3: TGTGCCAGCAGCGGGGCAGAGTTGTACCAAGAGACCCAGTACTTC.

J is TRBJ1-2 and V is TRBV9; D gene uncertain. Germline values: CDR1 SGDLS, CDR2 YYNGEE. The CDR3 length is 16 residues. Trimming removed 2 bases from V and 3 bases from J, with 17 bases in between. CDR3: CASSVDPNAADYGYTF. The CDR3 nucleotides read TGTGCCAGCAGCGTCGACCCCAATGCTGCGGACTATGGCTACACCTTC. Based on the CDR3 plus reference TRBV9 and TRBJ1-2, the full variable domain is DSGVTQTPKHLITATGQRVTLRCSPRSGDLSVYWYQQSLDQGLQFLIQYYNGEERAKGNILERFSAQQFPDLHSELNLSSLELGDSALYFCASSVDPNAADYGYTFGSGTRLTVV.

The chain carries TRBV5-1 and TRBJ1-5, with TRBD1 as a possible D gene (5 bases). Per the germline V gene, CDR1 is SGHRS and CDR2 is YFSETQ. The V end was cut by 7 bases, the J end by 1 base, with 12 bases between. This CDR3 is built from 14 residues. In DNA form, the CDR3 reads TGCGCCAGCGGATCAGGGCCAAGCAATCAGCCCCAGCATTTT. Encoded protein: CASGSGPSNQPQHF.

The CDR3 spells CASRGGRETQYF. The CDR3 DNA follows: TGTGCCAGCAGGGGGGGCCGAGAGACCCAGTACTTC. The chain carries TRBV27 and TRBJ2-5; D is perhaps TRBD1 or TRBD2 (6 bases each). The germline V and J ends were trimmed by 6 bases and 4 bases, with 9 bases remaining between them. The germline CDR1 and CDR2 sequences are MNHEY and SMNVEV (reference sequence). The CDR3 sequence is 12 residues long.

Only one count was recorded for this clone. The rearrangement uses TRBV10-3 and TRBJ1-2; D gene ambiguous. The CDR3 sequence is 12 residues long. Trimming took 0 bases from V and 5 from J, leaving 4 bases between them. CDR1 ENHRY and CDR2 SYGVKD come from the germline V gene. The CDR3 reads CAISESEYGYTF. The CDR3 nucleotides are TGTGCCATCAGTGAGTCCGAATATGGCTACACCTTC.

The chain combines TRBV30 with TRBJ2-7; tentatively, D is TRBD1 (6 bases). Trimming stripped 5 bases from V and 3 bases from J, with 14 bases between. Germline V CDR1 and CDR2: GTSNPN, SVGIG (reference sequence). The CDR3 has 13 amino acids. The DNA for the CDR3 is TGTGCCTGGGGTCTTCAGGGGATCTACGAGCAGTACTTC. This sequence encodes CAWGLQGIYEQYF. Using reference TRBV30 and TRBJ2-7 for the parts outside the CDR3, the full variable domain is SQTIHQWPATLVQPVGSPLSLECTVEGTSNPNLYWYRQAAGRGLQLLFYSVGIGQISSEVPQNLSASRPQDRQFILSSKKLLLSDSGFYLCAWGLQGIYEQYFGPGTRLTVT.